The clone carrying this T cell receptor (beta chain) was recorded many times. Antigen specificity is unknown. The CDR3 runs 16 residues. Germline CDR1 reads PRHDT; CDR2 reads FYEKMQ (reference sequence). The V gene lost 0 bases and the J gene lost 0 bases, with 9 bases spanning the gap. This sample was included in a study of molecular identifiers for immune sequencing clone quantification. Regarding the study as a whole: Jurkat TCR RNA that was spiked in from one cell was reportedly detectable among 750,000 to 1,000,000 naive cells.

Generation of bulk TCR libraries relied on previously described methods and listed TCR primers. TCRdb re-called the PCR reads through MiXCR, storing one row per CDR3 protein. Among 460,000 or so distinct CDR3 sequences listed, about a fifth were seen once. Naive CD8 T cells were picked out by sorting for CD8+CD4-CCR7+CD45RA+. Sequencing was carried out using naive CD8+ T cells from blood, with Jurkat cell RNA spiked in. The subset denotes: FACS-sorted CD8+CD4-CCR7+CD45RA+ naive T cells. The sequence was collected from a human donor in good health. Some libraries in this study had Jurkat cell RNA spiked in. The chain links TRBV13 to TRBJ1-3; D gene uncertain. The CDR3 coding sequence is TGTGCCAGCAGCTTAGGGGCCACACTCTCTGGAAACACCATATATTTT. As protein: CASSLGATLSGNTIYF.